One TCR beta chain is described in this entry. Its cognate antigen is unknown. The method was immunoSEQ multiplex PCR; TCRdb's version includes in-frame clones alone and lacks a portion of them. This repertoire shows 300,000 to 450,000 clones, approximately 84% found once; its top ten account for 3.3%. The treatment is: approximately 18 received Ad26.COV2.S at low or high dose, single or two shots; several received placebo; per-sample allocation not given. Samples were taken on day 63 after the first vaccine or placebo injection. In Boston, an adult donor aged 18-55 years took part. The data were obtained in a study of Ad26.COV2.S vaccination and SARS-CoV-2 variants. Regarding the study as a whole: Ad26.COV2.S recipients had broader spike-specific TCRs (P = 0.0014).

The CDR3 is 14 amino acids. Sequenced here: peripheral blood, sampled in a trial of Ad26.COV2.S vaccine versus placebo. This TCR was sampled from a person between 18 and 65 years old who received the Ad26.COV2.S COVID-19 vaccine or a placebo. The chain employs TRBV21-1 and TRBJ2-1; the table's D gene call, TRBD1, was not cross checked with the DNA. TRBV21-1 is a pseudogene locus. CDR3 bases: TGTGCCAGCAGCAAAGCGCTTCAGGGAAATGAGCAGTTCTTC. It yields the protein CASSKALQGNEQFF.